This T cell receptor (beta chain) originates from a study of memory CD4+ T cells and cytomegalovirus serostatus. The data were produced by immunoSEQ multiplex PCR, yet TCRdb's version contains in-frame clones alone and is incomplete. The sample consists of over 50,000 clones, 82% of them appearing once. The germline CDR1 and CDR2 sequences are SGHVS and FQNEAQ. Trimming pared 1 base from V and 4 bases from J, leaving 11 bases between. This CDR3 region has 15 residues. Single viable CD3+CD4+CD8-CD45RO+ cells were sorted as the memory CD4+ T cells. The source of this sequence is an adult in good health and CMV-seronegative. The chain employs TRBV7-8 and TRBJ1-5; weak D call: TRBD1 (6 bases). Material: memory CD4+ T cells from blood. CDR3 in amino acids: CASSLEGGSNQPQHF. The CDR3 DNA reads TGTGCCAGCAGCTTAGAGGGGGGATCTAATCAGCCCCAGCATTTT. The full variable domain, rest sourced from reference TRBV7-8 and TRBJ1-5, is GAGVSQSPRYKVAKRGQDVALRCDPISGHVSLFWYQQALGQGPEFLTYFQNEAQLDKSGLPSDRFFAERPEGSVSTLKIQRTQQEDSAVYLCASSLEGGSNQPQHFGDGTRLSIL.